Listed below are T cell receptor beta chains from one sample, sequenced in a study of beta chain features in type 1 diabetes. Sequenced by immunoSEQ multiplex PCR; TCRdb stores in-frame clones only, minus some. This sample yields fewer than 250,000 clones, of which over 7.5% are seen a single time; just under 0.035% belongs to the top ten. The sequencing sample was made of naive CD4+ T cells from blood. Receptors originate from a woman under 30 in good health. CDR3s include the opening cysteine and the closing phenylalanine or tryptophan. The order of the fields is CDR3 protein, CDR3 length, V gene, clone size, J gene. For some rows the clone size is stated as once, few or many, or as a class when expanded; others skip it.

CASEKRRPHEQYF	13	TRBV6-6	few	TRBJ2-7
CASSGVSYEQYF	12	TRBV19	few	TRBJ2-7
CASRTGRSYNSPLHF	15	TRBV2	-	TRBJ1-6
CASKPGTSGTGELFF	15	TRBV5-6	-	TRBJ2-2
CASSSSPGNIEAFF	14	TRBV7-3	-	TRBJ1-1
CASSTLNGEQYF	12	TRBV5-6	few	TRBJ2-7
CASSTPGGVEQYF	13	TRBV28	-	TRBJ2-7
CASSRLAGDSEQFF	14	TRBV6-6	-	TRBJ2-1
CASSLDRASYNEQFF	15	TRBV7-2	many	TRBJ2-1
CASSQLAGSTGELFF	15	TRBV2	-	TRBJ2-2
CAGYGGAALFGYTF	14	TRBV30	-	TRBJ1-2
CASSYSLRGSGYTF	14	TRBV6-5	-	TRBJ1-2
CASSLRTDTQYF	12	TRBV18	many	TRBJ2-3
CASSLRGHGETEAFF	15	TRBV5-5	-	TRBJ1-1
CASSVAGTPGELFF	14	TRBV9	many	TRBJ2-2
CASSLRLVGEQFF	13	TRBV14	many	TRBJ2-1
CASSLAQGEAFF	12	TRBV5-1	-	TRBJ1-1
CAWTRGRDQPQHF	13	TRBV30	-	TRBJ1-5
CASRLGTSGGHQETQYF	17	TRBV12-2	few	TRBJ2-5
CASSHRGVQPQHF	13	TRBV6-6	-	TRBJ1-5
CAWSGLAGGPFEQFF	15	TRBV30	-	TRBJ2-1
CASGGGLGPGDPSIRYEQYF	20	TRBV13	-	TRBJ2-7
CASSLYGQTEETQYF	15	TRBV5-1	few	TRBJ2-5
CASSYSNQETQYF	13	TRBV6-5	few	TRBJ2-5
CASRRDSSSYEQYF	14	TRBV6-5	few	TRBJ2-7